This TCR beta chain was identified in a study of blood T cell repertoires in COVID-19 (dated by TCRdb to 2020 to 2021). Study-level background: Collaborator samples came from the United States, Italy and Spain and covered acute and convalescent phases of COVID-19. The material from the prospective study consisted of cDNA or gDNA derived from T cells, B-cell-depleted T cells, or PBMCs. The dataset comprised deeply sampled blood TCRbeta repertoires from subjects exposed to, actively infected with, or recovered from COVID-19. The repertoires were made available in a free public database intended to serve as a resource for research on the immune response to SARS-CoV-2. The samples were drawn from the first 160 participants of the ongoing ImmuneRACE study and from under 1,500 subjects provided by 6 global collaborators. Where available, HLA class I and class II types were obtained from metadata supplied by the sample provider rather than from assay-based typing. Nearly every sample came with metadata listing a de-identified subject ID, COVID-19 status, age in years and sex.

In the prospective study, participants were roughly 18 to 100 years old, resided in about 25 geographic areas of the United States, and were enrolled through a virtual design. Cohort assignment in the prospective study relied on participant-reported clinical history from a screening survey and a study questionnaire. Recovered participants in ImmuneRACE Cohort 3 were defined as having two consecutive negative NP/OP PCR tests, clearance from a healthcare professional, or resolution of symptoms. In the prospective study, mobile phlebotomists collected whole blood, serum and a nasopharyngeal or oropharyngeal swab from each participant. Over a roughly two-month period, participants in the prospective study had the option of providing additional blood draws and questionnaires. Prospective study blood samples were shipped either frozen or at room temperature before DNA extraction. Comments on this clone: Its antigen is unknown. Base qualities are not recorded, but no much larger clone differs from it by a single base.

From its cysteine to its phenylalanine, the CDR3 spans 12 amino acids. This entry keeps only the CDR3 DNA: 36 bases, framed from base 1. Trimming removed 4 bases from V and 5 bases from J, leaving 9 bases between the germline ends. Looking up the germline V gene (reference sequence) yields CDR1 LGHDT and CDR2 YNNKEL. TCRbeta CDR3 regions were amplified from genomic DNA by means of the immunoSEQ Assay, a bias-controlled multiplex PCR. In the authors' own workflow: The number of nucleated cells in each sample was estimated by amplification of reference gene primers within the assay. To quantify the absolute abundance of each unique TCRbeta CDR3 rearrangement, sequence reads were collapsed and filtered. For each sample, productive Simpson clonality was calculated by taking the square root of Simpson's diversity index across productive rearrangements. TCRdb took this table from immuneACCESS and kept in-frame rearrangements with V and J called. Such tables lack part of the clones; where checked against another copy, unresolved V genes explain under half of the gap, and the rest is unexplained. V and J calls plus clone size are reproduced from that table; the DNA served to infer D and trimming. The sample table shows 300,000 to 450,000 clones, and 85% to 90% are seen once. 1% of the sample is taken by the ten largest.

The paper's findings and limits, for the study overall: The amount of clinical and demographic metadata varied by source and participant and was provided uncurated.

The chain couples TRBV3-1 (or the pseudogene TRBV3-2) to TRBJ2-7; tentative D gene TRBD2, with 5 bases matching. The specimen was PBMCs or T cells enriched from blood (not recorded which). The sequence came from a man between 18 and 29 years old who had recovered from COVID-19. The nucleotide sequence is TGTGCCAGCAGCCGAACTAGGGACGAGCAGTACTTC. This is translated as CASSRTRDEQYF.